This entry describes one T cell receptor (beta chain). Its antigen is not yet known. No base qualities exist here, and no much larger clone lies one base off it. This sample was taken from a study of beta chain features in type 1 diabetes (dated by TCRdb to the late 2010s). General notes on the study: No differences in mean age, gender distribution, total cell number or subset yield were found between patients and healthy donors. Across all samples, around 100 million sorted cells were examined, and cell number per subset correlated strongly with RNA yield. The study compared the TCRB repertoires of sorted circulating CD4+ T cell subsets in recently diagnosed type 1 diabetes patients with those in matched healthy donors. Naive and central memory subsets were obtained from all 28 donors, but regulatory and stem cell-like memory subsets were isolated from only 8 patients and 8 healthy donors. Findings and caveats that apply to the study as a whole: Naive, central memory and regulatory TCRB repertoires appeared to be more similar among patients than among healthy donors. PCR might favor shorter templates, but patient and control samples were amplified and corrected together, so any skew would affect both groups equally. Because cDNA was sequenced instead of genomic DNA, activated cells with high expression could be over-represented, although the groups did not differ in activation or CD3 levels. A moderate but significant shortening of TCRB CDR3 length was observed in type 1 diabetes patients in all four CD4+ subsets. At VDJ recombination sites, patients with type 1 diabetes made fewer insertions and deleted more nucleotides, a pattern implying thymic rearrangement abnormalities. HLA sub-analyses involved small numbers of individuals, so any influence of HLA type on TCRB rearrangement remained unresolved.

Trimmed from V: 5 bases; trimmed from J: 4 bases; junction bases lacking a gene match: 7. The CDR3, from cysteine to phenylalanine, totals 15 residues. Solely the CDR3 DNA is kept, with 45 bases framed from the first base. CDR1 is given as SGHTA and CDR2 as FQGNSA, both from the germline V gene. Each donor gave one peripheral blood draw, averaging roughly 100 mL, which was collected into heparinised tubes. A BD FACSAria II and a panel including CD45RO, CCR7, CD25, CD127, CD95 and CD27 were used to sort naive, central memory, regulatory and stem cell-like memory CD4+ T cells. Purity was above 95% for every sorted population. PBMCs were separated immediately by Lymphoprep density gradient centrifugation and were stained directly, without being cultured. To minimize batch effects, samples were stained and sorted in pairs, one healthy donor with one patient per experiment. The entire isolated RNA was reverse transcribed using the High Capacity cDNA Reverse Transcription Kit, and thus expressed TCRB transcripts were sequenced. Deep immunoSEQ sequencing was applied to naive, central memory and regulatory T cell samples, giving an average of roughly 3.5 million total reads per sample. Sorted cells were lysed in RLT buffer, and RNA was extracted using DNase-treated RNeasy Micro or Mini kits according to cell number. To prevent cross-contamination, each cell subset was processed individually, whereas patient and healthy donor samples were processed jointly. The immunoSEQ multiplex PCR was used to amplify TCRB sequences from cDNA, yielding 87-bp fragments that span the CDR3 region. Amplicons were sequenced on the Illumina HiSeq platform. The source study handled its data this way. Synthetic template baselines were used to correct PCR bias computationally, reads within Hamming distance 2 were collapsed, and singletons that could not be merged were discarded. Reads were aligned to IMGT to assign V, D and J genes, CDR3 length, and insertions or deletions at six rearrangement sites. Within each subset, clonotype counts were normalized to sorted cell number, and only after that were true diversity and Gini coefficients computed with the tcR R package. The overlap coefficient, calculated on TCRB nucleotide sequences, was used to measure repertoire sharing. As a proxy for the pre-selection repertoire, out-of-frame TCRB sequences from naive cells were analyzed. The table was pulled from immuneACCESS by TCRdb, which kept in-frame rearrangements only. Such tables lose some clones; where checked, under half of the loss comes from unresolved V genes, and the rest has no known cause. V and J calls plus clone size are reproduced from that table; the DNA served to infer D and trimming. The sample table shows nearly 250,000 clones, and 68% are seen once. The ten largest clones add up to 0.053% of the sample.

The V gene is TRBV7-2 and the J gene is TRBJ1-4, and TRBD1 matches 7 of the central bases. Sequencing input: naive CD4+ T cells from blood. This specimen's cell subset or site label, interpreted: true naive CD4+ T cells. This TCR was recovered from a man between 25 and 39 years old in good health. The sequence in DNA is TGTGCCAGCAGCACAACCGGGACAGTTAATGAAAAACTGTTTTTT. It codes for CASSTTGTVNEKLFF.